The clone carrying this T cell receptor beta chain was picked up many times. The CDR3 contains 18 residues. CDR1 is DFQATT, CDR2 SNEGSKA, per germline (reference sequence). V was clipped by 3 bases and J by 0 bases; unmatched bases: 15. This record comes from a study of T-cell reconstitution after alpha-beta-depleted transplantation in children. A TCRbeta library incorporating unique molecular identifiers was prepared. TCRdb passed the PCR reads through MiXCR, listing each CDR3 protein once. The sample lists about 190,000 distinct CDR3 sequences, 6.5% to 7.5% occurring once. The clonotype originates from a human donor who donated a stem cell graft to a child with Wiskott-Aldrich syndrome. Specimen: PBMCs from the stem cell graft donor, collected from the stem cell graft. The V gene is TRBV20-1, the J gene TRBJ2-3; the match to TRBD2 covers 7 bases. CDR3 bases: TGCAGTGCTAGGTCCGTGGTAGCCAGCGGGACTAGCACAGATACGCAGTATTTT. It specifies CSARSVVASGTSTDTQYF.